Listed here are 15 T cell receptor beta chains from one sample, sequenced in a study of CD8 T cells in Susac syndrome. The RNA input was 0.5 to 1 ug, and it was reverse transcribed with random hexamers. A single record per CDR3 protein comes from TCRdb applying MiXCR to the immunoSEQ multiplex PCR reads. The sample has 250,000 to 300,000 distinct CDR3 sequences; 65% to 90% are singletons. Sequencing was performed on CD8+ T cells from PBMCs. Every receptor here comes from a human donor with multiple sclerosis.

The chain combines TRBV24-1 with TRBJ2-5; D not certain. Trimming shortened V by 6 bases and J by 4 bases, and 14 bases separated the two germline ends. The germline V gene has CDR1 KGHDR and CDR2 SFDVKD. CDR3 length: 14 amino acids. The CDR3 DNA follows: TGTGCCACCAGTTGGTCTTCAGCTGGAGAGACCCAGTACTTC. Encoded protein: CATSWSSAGETQYF.

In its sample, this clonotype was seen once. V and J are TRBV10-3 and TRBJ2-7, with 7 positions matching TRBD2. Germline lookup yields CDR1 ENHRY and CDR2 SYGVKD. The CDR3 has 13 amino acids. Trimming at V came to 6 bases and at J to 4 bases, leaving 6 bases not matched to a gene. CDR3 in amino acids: CAIRPAGRYEQYF. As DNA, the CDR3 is TGTGCCATCAGGCCAGCGGGACGTTACGAGCAGTACTTC.

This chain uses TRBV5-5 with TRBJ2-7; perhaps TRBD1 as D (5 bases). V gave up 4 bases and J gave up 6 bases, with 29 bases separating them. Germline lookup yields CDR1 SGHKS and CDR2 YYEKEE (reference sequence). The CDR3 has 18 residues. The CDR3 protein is CASSLLGLPGSAFSEQYF. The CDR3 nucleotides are TGTGCCAGCAGCCTCCTGGGGCTACCAGGGTCAGCTTTCTCCGAGCAGTACTTC.

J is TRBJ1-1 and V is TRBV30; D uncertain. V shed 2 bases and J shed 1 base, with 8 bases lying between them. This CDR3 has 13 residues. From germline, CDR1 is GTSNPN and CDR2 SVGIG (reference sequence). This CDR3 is CAWSWARNTEAFF. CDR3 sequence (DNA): TGTGCCTGGAGTTGGGCAAGGAACACTGAAGCTTTCTTT.

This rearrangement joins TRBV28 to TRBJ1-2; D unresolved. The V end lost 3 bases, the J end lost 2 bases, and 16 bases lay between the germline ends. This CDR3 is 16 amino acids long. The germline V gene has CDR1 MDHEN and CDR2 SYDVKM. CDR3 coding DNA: TGTGCCAGCAGTTTTGACCGGCAAAAAGTGAACTATGGCTACACCTTC. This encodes CASSFDRQKVNYGYTF.

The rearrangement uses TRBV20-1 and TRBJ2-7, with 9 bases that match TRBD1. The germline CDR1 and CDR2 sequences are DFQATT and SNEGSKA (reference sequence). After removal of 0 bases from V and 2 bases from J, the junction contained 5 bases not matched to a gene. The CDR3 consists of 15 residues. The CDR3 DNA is TGCAGTGCTAGAGAACAGGGACAGGGTACCTACGAGCAGTACTTC. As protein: CSAREQGQGTYEQYF.

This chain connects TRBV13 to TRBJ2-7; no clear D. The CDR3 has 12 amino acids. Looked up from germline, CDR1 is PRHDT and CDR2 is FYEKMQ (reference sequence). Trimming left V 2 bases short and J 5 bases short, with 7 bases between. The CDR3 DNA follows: TGTGCCAGCAGCTTAACCAGTAACGAGCAGTACTTC. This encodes CASSLTSNEQYF. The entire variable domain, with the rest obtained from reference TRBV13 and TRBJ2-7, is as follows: AAGVIQSPRHLIKEKRETATLKCYPIPRHDTVYWYQQGPGQDPQFLISFYEKMQSDKGSIPDRFSAQQFSDYHSELNMSSLELGDSALYFCASSLTSNEQYFGPGTRLTVT.

CDR3: CSARVFRAGAANEQFF. CDR3 nucleotides: TGCAGTGCTAGAGTTTTTCGAGCGGGGGCGGCCAATGAGCAGTTCTTC. The chain couples TRBV20-1 to TRBJ2-1, with 8 nucleotides matching TRBD2. Per the germline V gene, CDR1 is DFQATT and CDR2 is SNEGSKA (reference sequence). There are 16 residues in the CDR3. The V segment lost 1 base and the J segment 6 bases; nucleotides outside the gene matches: 11.

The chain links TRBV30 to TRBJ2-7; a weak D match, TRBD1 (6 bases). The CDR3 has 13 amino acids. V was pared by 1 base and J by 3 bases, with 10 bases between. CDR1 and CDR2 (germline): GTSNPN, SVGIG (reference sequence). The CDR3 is CAWSDGQNYEQYF. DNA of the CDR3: TGTGCCTGGAGTGACGGACAGAACTACGAGCAGTACTTC.

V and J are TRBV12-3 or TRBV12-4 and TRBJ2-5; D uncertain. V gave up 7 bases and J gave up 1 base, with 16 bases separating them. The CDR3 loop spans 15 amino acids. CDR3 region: CASTLGFESQETQYF. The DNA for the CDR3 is TGTGCCAGCACCCTTGGCTTCGAGTCCCAAGAGACCCAGTACTTC.

This CDR3 is CASLGQGKDEKLFF. In DNA form, the CDR3 reads TGTGCCAGTCTCGGGCAGGGCAAGGATGAAAAACTGTTTTTT. The gene calls are TRBV19 and TRBJ1-4; TRBD1 is a possible D gene (5 bases). V lost 8 bases, J lost 6 bases, and 16 bases lay in between. Germline V lookup: CDR1 LNHDA, CDR2 SQIVND (reference sequence). This CDR3 has 14 residues.

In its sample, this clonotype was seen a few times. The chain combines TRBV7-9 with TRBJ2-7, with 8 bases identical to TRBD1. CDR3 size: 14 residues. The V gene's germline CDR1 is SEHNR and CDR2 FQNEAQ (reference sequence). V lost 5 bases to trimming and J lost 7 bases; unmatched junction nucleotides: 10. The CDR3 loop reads CASSQTGGPGEQYF. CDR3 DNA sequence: TGTGCCAGCAGCCAAACAGGGGGTCCGGGGGAGCAGTACTTC.

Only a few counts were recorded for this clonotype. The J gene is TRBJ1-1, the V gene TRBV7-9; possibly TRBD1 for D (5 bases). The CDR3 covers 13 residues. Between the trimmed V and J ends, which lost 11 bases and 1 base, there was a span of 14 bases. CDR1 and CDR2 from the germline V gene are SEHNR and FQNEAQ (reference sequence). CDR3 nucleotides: TGTGCCCTGGGGCCAGAAGCGAACACTGAAGCTTTCTTT. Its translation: CALGPEANTEAFF.

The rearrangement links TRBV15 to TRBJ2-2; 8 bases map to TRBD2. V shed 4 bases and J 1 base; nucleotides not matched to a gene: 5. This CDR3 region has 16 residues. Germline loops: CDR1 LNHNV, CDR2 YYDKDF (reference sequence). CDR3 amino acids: CATSTDSGVNTGELFF. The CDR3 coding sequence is TGTGCCACCAGCACTGATAGCGGGGTGAACACCGGGGAGCTGTTTTTT.

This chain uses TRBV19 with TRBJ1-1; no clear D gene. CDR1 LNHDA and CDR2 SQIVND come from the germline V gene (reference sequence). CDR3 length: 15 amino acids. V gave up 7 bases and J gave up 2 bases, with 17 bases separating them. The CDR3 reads CASTRYFGTNTEAFF. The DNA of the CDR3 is TGTGCCAGTACTCGATACTTCGGAACAAACACTGAAGCTTTCTTT.